The 32 T cell receptor beta chains below all came from one sample that was sequenced in a study of blood T cell repertoires in COVID-19. Generated by immunoSEQ multiplex PCR, the TCRdb table keeps only in-frame clones and is missing some. Of 250,000 to 300,000 clones listed, roughly 86% are singletons. Source material: peripheral blood. The receptors stem from a man younger than 35 with active or convalescent COVID-19.

The chain joins TRBV30 to TRBJ1-5; D is perhaps TRBD1 (5 bases). This CDR3 comprises 13 residues. The germline CDR1 and CDR2 sequences are GTSNPN and SVGIG (reference sequence). V was clipped by 4 bases and J by 0 bases, with 7 bases between them. The CDR3 spells CAWNQGSNQPQHF. The CDR3, as DNA: TGTGCCTGGAACCAGGGTAGCAATCAGCCCCAGCATTTT.

This chain uses TRBV19 with TRBJ1-5; 7 bases fit TRBD1. The germline CDR1 and CDR2 sequences are LNHDA and SQIVND (reference sequence). The V and J ends lost 5 bases and 1 base, in that order; junction bases with no gene match: 14. The CDR3 runs 18 residues. The CDR3 is CASSFEGQLQVSNQPQHF. The CDR3 nucleotides are TGTGCCAGTAGTTTTGAGGGACAGCTTCAAGTGAGCAATCAGCCCCAGCATTTT. Combining the CDR3 with reference TRBV19 and TRBJ1-5 gives the whole variable domain DGGITQSPKYLFRKEGQNVTLSCEQNLNHDAMYWYRQDPGQGLRLIYYSQIVNDFQKGDIAEGYSVSREKKESFPLTVTSAQKNPTAFYLCASSFEGQLQVSNQPQHFGDGTRLSIL.

The gene calls are TRBV7-2 and TRBJ2-7, with D perhaps TRBD2 (6 bases). Germline V CDR1 and CDR2: SGHTA, FQGNSA. The CDR3 sequence is 18 residues long. Trimming stripped 2 bases from V and 2 bases from J, with 22 bases between. In DNA form, the CDR3 reads TGTGCCAGCAGCTTAAGTTTTCCGCCGGGACTTACCCCCTACGAGCAGTACTTC. This gives the protein CASSLSFPPGLTPYEQYF.

The chain combines TRBV19 with TRBJ2-1; TRBD1 might be the D (6 bases). Germline V CDR1 and CDR2: LNHDA, SQIVND (reference sequence). V lost 0 bases and J 5 bases, leaving 8 bases between the germline ends. The CDR3 contains 14 residues. CDR3 nucleotide sequence: TGTGCCAGTAGTATAGACGCAGGGGACAATGAGCAGTTCTTC. Its protein product is CASSIDAGDNEQFF. Using reference TRBV19 and TRBJ2-1 for the parts outside the CDR3, the full variable domain is DGGITQSPKYLFRKEGQNVTLSCEQNLNHDAMYWYRQDPGQGLRLIYYSQIVNDFQKGDIAEGYSVSREKKESFPLTVTSAQKNPTAFYLCASSIDAGDNEQFFGPGTRLTVL.

The rearrangement uses TRBV5-6 and TRBJ2-2; TRBD2 matches 10 bases. The CDR3 has 19 amino acids. Germline V gives CDR1 SGHDT, CDR2 YYEEEE. V dropped 0 bases and J dropped 6; count of bases not matched to a gene: 14. The CDR3 DNA follows: TGTGCCAGCAGCTTGGGGGCCCTTACTAGCGGGATCGGAGCCGGGGAGCTGTTTTTT. Translation gives CASSLGALTSGIGAGELFF. Filled out from reference TRBV5-6 and TRBJ2-2, the complete variable domain reads DAGVTQSPTHLIKTRGQQVTLRCSPKSGHDTVSWYQQALGQGPQFIFQYYEEEERQRGNFPDRFSGHQFPNYSSELNVNALLLGDSALYLCASSLGALTSGIGAGELFFGEGSRLTVL.

This clone was observed once. V usage is TRBV19 and J usage is TRBJ1-2, with D perhaps TRBD1 (5 bases). From germline, CDR1 is LNHDA and CDR2 SQIVND (reference sequence). Trimming pared 4 bases from V and 3 bases from J, leaving 6 bases between. The CDR3 runs to 12 residues. CDR3 bases: TGTGCCAGTAGTACGGGGGACTATGGCTACACCTTC. Amino acid sequence: CASSTGDYGYTF.

The rearrangement joins TRBV9 to TRBJ2-2, with 13 nucleotides matching TRBD2. This CDR3 is built from 16 residues. With 4 bases clipped from V and 5 bases from J, the junction kept 5 bases outside the gene matches. Germline V gene data show CDR1 as SGDLS and CDR2 as YYNGEE. For the CDR3, the DNA is TGTGCCAGCAGCACCCGGACTAGCGGGAGAACCGGGGAGCTGTTTTTT. Its protein product is CASSTRTSGRTGELFF.

This chain uses TRBV5-8 with TRBJ1-1, with D perhaps matching TRBD1 (6 bases). Germline V gene data show CDR1 as SGHTS and CDR2 as YDEGEE. V lost 4 bases and J lost 6, with 13 bases in between. This CDR3 is 13 amino acids long. The CDR3 coding sequence is TGTGCCAGCAGCCCTAGGGGGGGGGCTGAAGCTTTCTTT. Amino acids: CASSPRGGAEAFF.

This clone came up once. The chain couples TRBV28 to TRBJ1-2, with 7 bases matching TRBD1. The V segment lost 7 bases and the J segment 6 bases; nucleotides outside the gene matches: 14. Per the germline V gene, CDR1 is MDHEN and CDR2 is SYDVKM. The length of the CDR3 is 15 residues. The CDR3 loop reads CASIPGGPDENGYTF. CDR3 DNA sequence: TGTGCCAGCATCCCAGGGGGGCCGGACGAGAATGGCTACACCTTC.

The chain combines TRBV15 with TRBJ2-5; possibly TRBD2 for D (5 bases). The CDR3 runs to 13 residues. The V end was cut by 4 bases, the J end by 4 bases, with 10 bases between. Germline CDR1 LNHNV, CDR2 YYDKDF (reference sequence). As DNA, the CDR3 is TGTGCCACCAGCACAGGAGGACGAGAGACCCAGTACTTC. Residues: CATSTGGRETQYF.

V and J are TRBV7-8 and TRBJ1-1; 9 bases fit TRBD1. The CDR3 sequence is 14 residues long. Germline CDR1 SGHVS, CDR2 FQNEAQ. V gave up 5 bases and J gave up 6 bases; unmatched junction bases: 7. The CDR3 loop is CASSPGTGKAEAFF. CDR3 sequence (DNA): TGTGCCAGCAGCCCAGGGACAGGGAAGGCTGAAGCTTTCTTT. The variable domain in full, with the rest retrieved from reference TRBV7-8 and TRBJ1-1, is GAGVSQSPRYKVAKRGQDVALRCDPISGHVSLFWYQQALGQGPEFLTYFQNEAQLDKSGLPSDRFFAERPEGSVSTLKIQRTQQEDSAVYLCASSPGTGKAEAFFGQGTRLTVV.

Regarding this clone: The sample carries other DNA sequences with the same CDR3. The V and J genes are TRBV18 and TRBJ2-7; 11 bases fit TRBD1. The CDR3 totals 15 residues. V shed 3 bases and J 2 bases; nucleotides not matched to a gene: 3. The germline gives CDR1 KGHSH, CDR2 LQKENI. DNA of the CDR3: TGTGCCAGCTCACCGCCGGGACAGGGGGCCTACGAGCAGTACTTC. It is translated as CASSPPGQGAYEQYF.

The rearrangement joins TRBV11-2 to TRBJ2-2; no clear D gene. Germline V gene sequence: CDR1 SGHAT, CDR2 FQNNGV. The CDR3 consists of 12 residues. Trimming removed 3 bases from V and 8 bases from J, with 7 bases in between. The DNA of the CDR3 is TGTGCCAGCAGCTTCCGCGAGGGGGAGCTGTTTTTT. Its translation: CASSFREGELFF.

This clone was detected only once. V usage is TRBV7-2 and J usage is TRBJ1-5; D not resolved. V was pared by 2 bases and J by 5 bases, with 7 bases between. CDR3 length: 13 amino acids. CDR1 SGHTA and CDR2 FQGNSA come from the germline V gene. CDR3 loop: CASSLNADQPQHF. The CDR3 coding sequence is TGTGCCAGCAGCTTAAATGCGGATCAGCCCCAGCATTTT.

V gene TRBV9 combines with J gene TRBJ2-7; 10 positions match TRBD2. The CDR3 is made up of 14 amino acids. V was pared by 2 bases and J by 5 bases, with 4 bases of the junction left unmatched. Germline values: CDR1 SGDLS, CDR2 YYNGEE. CDR3 amino acids: CASSVSGRGDEQYF. As DNA, the CDR3 is TGTGCCAGCAGCGTCAGCGGGAGGGGCGACGAGCAGTACTTC.

The chain is built from TRBV7-9 and TRBJ2-7; D uncertain. This CDR3 has 12 residues. Germline CDR1 and CDR2: SEHNR and FQNEAQ (reference sequence). Trimming left V 5 bases short and J 5 bases short, with 10 bases between. The CDR3 DNA sequence: TGTGCCAGCAGCATCACCTCGGACGAGCAGTACTTC. Its protein product is CASSITSDEQYF.

J is TRBJ2-1 and V is TRBV9, with 9 positions matching TRBD2. In germline, CDR1 is SGDLS, CDR2 YYNGEE. The CDR3 consists of 17 residues. Trimming at V came to 4 bases and at J to 6 bases, leaving 14 bases not matched to a gene. CDR3: CASSTKVGLAGLNEQFF. CDR3 nucleotide sequence: TGTGCCAGCAGCACTAAGGTCGGGCTAGCGGGACTCAATGAGCAGTTCTTC.

The gene calls are TRBV6-6 and TRBJ1-2, with D perhaps matching TRBD1 (6 bases). V dropped 7 bases and J dropped 8 bases, with 26 bases sitting between them. Germline CDR1 and CDR2: MNHNY and SVGAGI (reference sequence). The CDR3 runs 16 residues. CDR3: CASIHGQGPPYGGYTF. The CDR3 DNA is TGTGCCAGCATACACGGGCAGGGGCCGCCCTATGGCGGCTACACCTTC.

This clone was seen only a few times. This rearrangement joins TRBV27 to TRBJ2-7; 9 positions agree with TRBD1. Losses at the gene ends were 5 bases for V and 4 bases for J; bases not matched to a gene: 6. Germline CDR1 reads MNHEY; CDR2 reads SMNVEV (reference sequence). The CDR3 contains 14 residues. The CDR3 DNA reads TGTGCCAGCAGTACCTGGACAGGGGAGTACGAGCAGTACTTC. It translates to CASSTWTGEYEQYF.

The rearrangement links TRBV6-5 to TRBJ2-3; D not resolved. The CDR3 has 14 residues. CDR1 is MNHEY and CDR2 is SVGAGI in the germline V gene. V lost 4 bases, J lost 0 bases, and 8 bases lay in between. The CDR3 DNA is TGTGCCAGCAGTTCCTCGGCTAGCACAGATACGCAGTATTTT. Translated, it gives CASSSSASTDTQYF.

This sequence joins TRBV19 and TRBJ1-6, with TRBD1 identical over 8 bases. The CDR3 contains 15 residues. The germline CDR1 and CDR2 sequences are LNHDA and SQIVND (reference sequence). Unmatched junction bases numbered 9, after V lost 4 bases and J lost 10 bases. The CDR3 nucleotides read TGTGCCAGTAGTACCAAGGACAGGGTACCGTCACCCCTCCACTTT. Translation gives CASSTKDRVPSPLHF. The whole variable domain, remainder taken from reference TRBV19 and TRBJ1-6, is DGGITQSPKYLFRKEGQNVTLSCEQNLNHDAMYWYRQDPGQGLRLIYYSQIVNDFQKGDIAEGYSVSREKKESFPLTVTSAQKNPTAFYLCASSTKDRVPSPLHFGNGTRLTVT.

V gene TRBV11-2 combines with J gene TRBJ1-1; D is unclear. Trimming stripped 6 bases from V and 1 base from J, with 12 bases between. The CDR3 is 14 residues long. The germline gives CDR1 SGHAT, CDR2 FQNNGV. CDR3 sequence (DNA): TGTGCCAGCAGTCGAAACTCTCGGAACACTGAAGCTTTCTTT. Its translation: CASSRNSRNTEAFF.

This clone was counted at least ten times. The CDR3 protein is CATGTSGRSVDTQYF. The CDR3 bases are TGTGCCACCGGGACTAGCGGGAGATCCGTAGATACGCAGTATTTT. The V call is TRBV6-5, the J call TRBJ2-3; 14 bases fit TRBD2. Trimming removed 10 bases from V and 5 bases from J; junction bases left unmatched: 8. Germline V gene lookup returns CDR1 MNHEY and CDR2 SVGAGI. The CDR3 extends over 15 amino acids.

V usage is TRBV27 and J usage is TRBJ1-5; 8 bases are a match to TRBD1. The CDR3 contains 14 residues. Germline V CDR1 and CDR2: MNHEY, SMNVEV (reference sequence). Losses at the gene ends were 8 bases for V and 3 bases for J; bases not matched to a gene: 6. CDR3 loop: CASRDRGINQPQHF. In DNA form, the CDR3 reads TGTGCCAGCCGAGACAGGGGTATCAATCAGCCCCAGCATTTT.

The rearrangement uses TRBV12-3 or TRBV12-4 and TRBJ1-5; D might be TRBD1 (5 bases). The CDR3 is made up of 13 amino acids. V was cut by 6 bases and J by 11 bases, with 17 bases left in between. The CDR3 reads CASSPIRGGAQHF. The CDR3 nucleotides are TGTGCCAGCAGCCCTATACGGGGAGGGGCCCAGCATTTT.

This chain connects TRBV7-9 to TRBJ2-1, with a tentative D call TRBD2 (5 bases). Germline values: CDR1 SEHNR, CDR2 FQNEAQ (reference sequence). The CDR3 sequence is 14 residues long. Trimming cost V 0 bases and J 9 bases, with 12 bases left between them. The CDR3 DNA is TGTGCCAGCAGCTTAGCAGCCGGGAATGGTGAGCAGTTCTTC. This translates into CASSLAAGNGEQFF.

The chain joins TRBV19 to TRBJ1-2, with D possibly being TRBD1 (6 bases). Germline lookup yields CDR1 LNHDA and CDR2 SQIVND (reference sequence). Trimming stripped 0 bases from V and 4 bases from J, with 9 bases between. The CDR3 is 14 amino acids. CDR3 amino acids: CASSIDVGGYGYTF. Here the CDR3 DNA reads TGTGCCAGTAGTATAGATGTAGGGGGCTATGGCTACACCTTC. Together with reference TRBV19 and TRBJ1-2, the CDR3 gives the full variable domain: DGGITQSPKYLFRKEGQNVTLSCEQNLNHDAMYWYRQDPGQGLRLIYYSQIVNDFQKGDIAEGYSVSREKKESFPLTVTSAQKNPTAFYLCASSIDVGGYGYTFGSGTRLTVV.

This clone has more than one count but fewer than ten. The V gene is TRBV19, the J gene TRBJ1-6, with 7 bases lining up with TRBD1. The germline V gene has CDR1 LNHDA and CDR2 SQIVND (reference sequence). The junction had 8 bases not matched to a gene; V was cut back by 8 bases and J by 7 bases. The CDR3 has 14 amino acids. CDR3: CASWDRRDNSPLHF. The CDR3, as DNA: TGTGCCAGTTGGGACAGAAGAGACAATTCACCCCTCCACTTT.

The chain has TRBV10-3 and TRBJ1-2, with 9 bases fitting TRBD1. The V gene's germline CDR1 is ENHRY and CDR2 SYGVKD. There are 15 residues in the CDR3. V lost 0 bases and J lost 2; bases outside the gene matches: 1. As DNA, the CDR3 is TGTGCCATCAGTGAGTCAGGGACAGGGAACTATGGCTACACCTTC. Protein sequence: CAISESGTGNYGYTF.

The chain carries TRBV18 and TRBJ2-7; 7 nucleotides line up with TRBD1. This CDR3 has 15 amino acids. The V and J ends lost 3 bases and 0 bases, in that order; junction bases with no gene match: 5. Germline loops: CDR1 KGHSH, CDR2 LQKENI. CDR3 loop: CASSPGTESSYEQYF. In DNA, the CDR3 is TGTGCCAGCTCACCCGGGACAGAGAGCTCCTACGAGCAGTACTTC.

CDR3 coding DNA: TGTGCCAGCAGCTTGCCTAACACAGATACGCAGTATTTT. It specifies CASSLPNTDTQYF. The V call is TRBV5-6, the J call TRBJ2-3; D unresolved. The CDR3 loop spans 13 amino acids. The V and J ends lost 1 base and 2 bases respectively, with 5 bases between them. CDR1 is SGHDT and CDR2 is YYEEEE in the germline V gene. Using reference TRBV5-6 and TRBJ2-3 for the parts outside the CDR3, the full variable domain is DAGVTQSPTHLIKTRGQQVTLRCSPKSGHDTVSWYQQALGQGPQFIFQYYEEEERQRGNFPDRFSGHQFPNYSSELNVNALLLGDSALYLCASSLPNTDTQYFGPGTRLTVL.

This chain uses TRBV30 with TRBJ1-2, with D perhaps matching TRBD1 (5 bases). CDR3 length: 15 amino acids. Trimming removed 2 bases at V and 5 bases at J, with 18 bases between. CDR1 GTSNPN and CDR2 SVGIG come from the germline V gene (reference sequence). The CDR3 loop is CAWSTGGGYGYGYTF. CDR3 DNA sequence: TGTGCCTGGAGTACTGGCGGGGGTTACGGTTATGGCTACACCTTC.